This is a list of T cell receptor beta chains from one sample in a study of blood T cell repertoires in COVID-19. Measured with immunoSEQ multiplex PCR; TCRdb has only the in-frame clones, and not every one. Of about 190,000 clones detected, around 76% appear once; the ten largest clones hold around a sixth. The material sequenced was PBMCs or T cells enriched from blood (not recorded which). These receptors were collected from a woman aged 45-65 years with acute COVID-19. Each CDR3 is given with its conserved first and last residue. The D gene is left open where the match is weak. Where a row states a size, it is once, few, many or the class of an expanded clone; other rows omit it.

V,D,size,J,DNA,CDR3
TRBV19,-,-,TRBJ1-1,TGTGCCAGTAAGGTCAGGGCGAACACTGAAGCTTTCTTT,CASKVRANTEAFF
TRBV21-1,-,-,TRBJ1-4,TGTGCCAGCAGCGGGGACAGTGCAACTAATGAAAAACTGTTTTTT,CASSGDSATNEKLFF
TRBV10-3,-,-,TRBJ2-5,TGTGCCATCAGCCCGACACAGGGAAAAGAGACCCAGTACTTC,CAISPTQGKETQYF
TRBV6-6,-,-,TRBJ2-1,TGTGCCAGCAGTTACAGAGACAATGAGCAGTTCTTC,CASSYRDNEQFF
TRBV6-1,TRBD1,-,TRBJ1-2,TGTGCCAGCAGTGAAAGCCAGGGGGCTTGGGGCTACACCTTC,CASSESQGAWGYTF
TRBV2,-,few,TRBJ2-1,TGTGCCAGTGGTTCTCAGGGAATCAATGAGCAGTTCTTC,CASGSQGINEQFF
TRBV19,-,-,TRBJ1-5,TGTGCCAGTAGTATCCGGGACAACAATCAGCCCCAGCATTTT,CASSIRDNNQPQHF
TRBV14,-,-,TRBJ1-3,TGTGCCAGCAGCCAAGTTCCGGGCACCATATATTTT,CASSQVPGTIYF
TRBV6-5,-,-,TRBJ2-3,TGTGCCAGCACCCCCCCTGACAGGCCAGATACGCAGTATTTT,CASTPPDRPDTQYF
TRBV3-1/TRBV3-2,-,-,TRBJ1-5,TGTGCCAGCAGCCAACAGGGGAAAAATCAGCCCCAGCATTTT,CASSQQGKNQPQHF
TRBV6-5,-,-,TRBJ1-6,TGTGCCAGCAGGCTGGACGGGAGGGGTTCACCCCTCCACTTT,CASRLDGRGSPLHF
TRBV5-1,-,-,TRBJ1-4,TGCGCCAGCAGCTTGGCCACAGAAGCGGGTGAAAAACTGTTTTTT,CASSLATEAGEKLFF
TRBV28,-,-,TRBJ1-4,TGTGCCAGCAGTTTAATTGAGACACGGGAAAAACTGTTTTTT,CASSLIETREKLFF
TRBV7-3,-,-,TRBJ1-1,TGTGCCAGCAGCTTAACCGGAGCAGGGGTGACCATGAACACTGAAGCTTTCTTT,CASSLTGAGVTMNTEAFF
TRBV7-2,-,many,TRBJ2-5,TGTGCCAGCAGCTTAGCGAACCTTAGGGGGACCCAGTACTTC,CASSLANLRGTQYF
TRBV28,-,once,TRBJ1-1,TGTGCCAGCAGTTTGGTACAGCCGAACACTGAAGCTTTCTTT,CASSLVQPNTEAFF
TRBV6-2/TRBV6-3,-,-,TRBJ2-1,TGTGCCAGCAGTTATTTCCAGAATTTTGAGCAGTTCTTC,CASSYFQNFEQFF
TRBV9,TRBD2,-,TRBJ2-3,TGTGCCAGCAGCGTACTAGCGGGGGGTGTGGATACGCAGTATTTT,CASSVLAGGVDTQYF
TRBV20-1,-,-,TRBJ1-6,TGCAGTGCCCCGATGGGGAGTCACCACTTT,CSAPMGSHHF
TRBV7-2,TRBD1,-,TRBJ2-5,TGTGCCACCGGGACAGGGAGGGGAGAGACCCAGTACTTC,CATGTGRGETQYF
TRBV9,-,-,TRBJ1-2,TGTGCCAGCAGCGCGAGGACAGTGTATGGCTACACCTTC,CASSARTVYGYTF
TRBV28,TRBD1,-,TRBJ1-1,TGTGCCATCGAACCGGGACAGGGGACCGAAGCTTTCTTT,CAIEPGQGTEAFF
TRBV10-3,-,few,TRBJ1-1,TGTGCCATCAGTTTTGCAGGGAACACTGAAGCTTTCTTT,CAISFAGNTEAFF
TRBV28,-,-,TRBJ1-2,TGTGCCAGCAGCGGGTGGGGCTACACCTTC,CASSGWGYTF
TRBV7-2,TRBD2,once,TRBJ2-5,TGTGCCAGCAGCCGCCGGACTAGCGGGGAAGAGACCCAGTACTTC,CASSRRTSGEETQYF
TRBV3-1/TRBV3-2,-,-,TRBJ1-2,TGTGCCAGCAGCCAAGAGGCAGGGGTCATCTATGGCTACACCTTC,CASSQEAGVIYGYTF
TRBV27,-,-,TRBJ2-4,TGTGCCAGCACTACGAGAGGCGGCGAGGGATACCCCAAAAACATTCAGTACTTC,CASTTRGGEGYPKNIQYF
TRBV30,-,-,TRBJ1-5,TGTGCCTGGAGTGTGTCGACTCATAGCAATCAGCCCCAGCATTTT,CAWSVSTHSNQPQHF
TRBV7-2,TRBD2,-,TRBJ2-2,TGTGCCAGCAGCCGCGTTGGCGGGGGGAGTCCCGGGGAGCTGTTTTTT,CASSRVGGGSPGELFF
TRBV11-1,-,once,TRBJ1-1,TGTGCCAGCTCTCCGGGGGGTGAAGCTTTCTTT,CASSPGGEAFF
TRBV6-6,TRBD2,-,TRBJ2-1,TGTGCCAGCAGTCAACTAGCGGGGGGCGAAGTTGGGGTTGAGCAGTTCTTC,CASSQLAGGEVGVEQFF
TRBV9,TRBD2,-,TRBJ2-5,TGTGCCAGCAGCCGCGGGACTAGCGGGGGCCCTAGCCAAGAGACCCAGTACTTC,CASSRGTSGGPSQETQYF
TRBV29-1,TRBD1,-,TRBJ2-3,TGCAGCGTTAATGGACAGGGTTCGAGCACAGATACGCAGTATTTT,CSVNGQGSSTDTQYF
TRBV18,TRBD1,few,TRBJ1-5,TGTGCCAGCTCACTTCGACAGGGGTTAGATCAGCCCCAGCATTTT,CASSLRQGLDQPQHF
TRBV14,TRBD2,-,TRBJ2-3,TGTGCCAGCAGCCAAGGCGGGCTAGCGGGGGGCTACACAGATACGCAGTATTTT,CASSQGGLAGGYTDTQYF
TRBV7-2,-,-,TRBJ2-1,TGTGCCAGCAGCTTACAGGGGAAAGCCTACAATGAGCAGTTCTTC,CASSLQGKAYNEQFF
TRBV5-4,-,-,TRBJ1-1,TGTGCCAGCAGCTTCAGGACAACGGGCACTGAAGCTTTCTTT,CASSFRTTGTEAFF
TRBV7-9,TRBD1,few,TRBJ1-4,TGTGCCAGCAGCTTAGCTGGGACAGGGTTTGAAAAACTGTTTTTT,CASSLAGTGFEKLFF
TRBV7-2,-,-,TRBJ1-4,TGTGCCAGCAGCTTAGGGCAGGGGAGGGCTAATGAAAAACTGTTTTTT,CASSLGQGRANEKLFF
TRBV12-3/TRBV12-4,-,-,TRBJ1-2,TGTGCCAGCAGTTACGGGACACAGTATGGCTACACCTTC,CASSYGTQYGYTF
TRBV15,TRBD2,-,TRBJ2-1,TGTGCCACCAGCAGGGCCGGGACTAACTACAATGAGCAGTTCTTC,CATSRAGTNYNEQFF
TRBV7-9,-,-,TRBJ2-5,TGTGCCAGCAGCGCGGGACTCCTAGGAGTAGAGACCCAGTACTTC,CASSAGLLGVETQYF
TRBV11-2,-,-,TRBJ1-5,TGTGCCAGCAGCGTAGGACCCTGGGGGGGGGATCAGCCCCAGCATTTT,CASSVGPWGGDQPQHF
TRBV2,-,-,TRBJ1-2,TGTGCCAGCAGTGAAACCGGGTTTGGTGGCTACACCTTC,CASSETGFGGYTF
TRBV30,-,-,TRBJ1-5,TGTGCCTGGAGTTCGCGGGGCACTCAGCCCCAGCATTTT,CAWSSRGTQPQHF
TRBV27,-,-,TRBJ1-5,TGTGCCAGCAGAGCGGGACGGGGAAGCAATCAGCCCCAGCATTTT,CASRAGRGSNQPQHF
TRBV7-7,TRBD1,-,TRBJ1-5,TGTGCTAGCAGCTTACGGACAGGGGTACAGCCCCAGCATTTT,CASSLRTGVQPQHF
TRBV7-8,-,-,TRBJ1-6,TGTGCCAGCAGCTTCCCCGGCCGGGAAGCTCGTTCACCCCTCCACTTT,CASSFPGREARSPLHF
TRBV6-1,-,-,TRBJ1-6,TGTGCCAGCCTGGAGGGACTTTCTAATTCACCCCTCCACTTT,CASLEGLSNSPLHF
TRBV18,-,-,TRBJ1-6,TGTGCCAGCTCACAAACAACAGGCTCCTATAATTCACCCCTCCACTTT,CASSQTTGSYNSPLHF
TRBV5-3,-,-,TRBJ1-6,TGTGCCAGAAGCTTGGAGGGCAGGGGCGCACCCCTCCACTTT,CARSLEGRGAPLHF
TRBV5-1,TRBD2,-,TRBJ2-1,TGCGCCAGCAGCTTGGCACCTAGCGGATACTACAATGAGCAGTTCTTC,CASSLAPSGYYNEQFF
TRBV11-2,-,-,TRBJ2-3,TGTGCCAGCGGAGCCGAGGGCGGGGAAAGGAGCACAGATACGCAGTATTTT,CASGAEGGERSTDTQYF